The entry that follows covers one T cell receptor (beta chain) sequence. Its recognized antigen is unknown. Base qualities are not recorded, but no much larger clone differs from it by a single base. The sample is drawn from a study of cytomegalovirus exposure and HLA in healthy donors (dated by TCRdb to about 2017). In the study overall: According to a later analysis, one platform produced both the 110 or so validation repertoires and the roughly 650 repertoires of the first cohort. The study aimed to test whether signatures of past pathogen exposure could be identified by cataloging public T cell receptors. High-throughput TCR immunosequencing, statistical association of individual TCRs with disease status, and machine learning were combined to predict cytomegalovirus infection status. A separate validation cohort of roughly 110 different subjects was used in addition to the roughly 670-subject first cohort. Overall study outcomes, separate from this receptor: The study listed approximately 150 TCR beta chains as associated with cytomegalovirus. The classifier was reported to diagnose cytomegalovirus status with high specificity and sensitivity in both the original and validation cohorts. The authors suggested that the approach could potentially be extended to other disease states and immunological phenotypes. Three of the identified cytomegalovirus-associated TCR beta chains were confirmed in vitro to be specific for cytomegalovirus antigens. The validation cohort had no HLA typing available for a later analysis, so co-occurrence within that cohort was assessed over all 130 or so repertoires. Subsequent analysis determined that TCRs grouped into clusters in the first cohort also showed a tendency toward co-occurrence across the 120 or so validation repertoires, and 85% to 95% of cluster scores exceeded 0. Most TCR sequences were observed very rarely across donors, whereas some public TCRs were present in many individuals.

The donors belonged to the validation cohort of roughly 120 subjects, which was separate from the roughly 700-subject first cohort. Via the germline V gene, CDR1 is SGHRS and CDR2 YFSETQ. V is clipped by 4 bases and J by 1 base, and the sequence between their germline boundaries is 17 bases long. The cysteine opens and the phenylalanine closes a CDR3 of 16 amino acids. Solely the CDR3 DNA is kept, with 48 bases framed from the first base. Libraries came from the immunoSEQ multiplex PCR assay. In the paper's pipeline: A statistical classification framework was developed to diagnose cytomegalovirus status using the catalog of TCR beta chain sequences. Drawn from immuneACCESS, this table holds only the in-frame rearrangements with V and J called that TCRdb kept. Clones are partly lost; checked studies trace under half to an unresolved V gene and leave the rest unexplained. Clone size and V and J calls were adopted from that table, with D and trimming inferred from the DNA. This sample lists approximately 270,000 clones; 87% were detected once. More than 10% of the sample comes from the top ten.

The sequencing input was PBMCs. The chain is encoded by TRBV5-1 joined to TRBJ1-2; the D gene is perhaps TRBD1, from 5 matching bases. This receptor was obtained from a man aged 18 to 30 in good health and CMV-seropositive. Here the CDR3 is given as CASSELGRGGNYGYTF. In nucleotide form, the sequence is TGCGCCAGCAGCGAACTCGGGAGGGGTGGTAACTATGGCTACACCTTC.